Below, one T cell receptor (beta chain) is given with its context. Its antigen target is currently unknown. No base quality values were provided; no much bigger clone lies one nucleotide off. From cysteine to phenylalanine, the CDR3 is 17 amino acids long. Only the CDR3 DNA stays, 51 bases, in frame from base 1. Trimming leaves V shorter by 3 bases and J shorter by 8 bases, with the junction holding 13 bases beyond the gene matches. In the germline V gene, CDR1 corresponds to MGHRA and CDR2 to YSYEKL. Positive magnetic bead selection on an AutoMACS was used to isolate CD4+ and CD8+ cells, with flow cytometry used to check purity. Clonal expansions were first screened by flow cytometry with a TCR V beta antibody panel, then characterized by TCRB deep sequencing of sorted CD8+ fractions. Peripheral blood mononuclear cells were obtained using density gradient separation with Ficoll-Paque PLUS. Nucleospin Tissue or Tissue XS kits were used to extract DNA from CD4-enriched, CD8-enriched or PBMC samples, and a Qubit 2.0 fluorometer was used for quantification.

TCRB CDR3 sequencing used the immunoSEQ assay on genomic DNA. Under the source paper's analysis protocol: When patient CD8+ clones exceeding 1% were checked against published virus-specific TCRB sequences, only a few matched. Only productive TCRB rearrangements were included in the analyses. Clonality was expressed as a Shannon entropy-based productive clonality index, with each clone defined by a unique TCRB CDR3 sequence. To calculate repertoire overlap between two samples, the template counts of each clone were considered relative to each sample's total templates. V-gene usage measured by flow cytometry correlated with TCRB sequencing V-gene usage, with a Spearman r of 0.5 to 0.65. The clones in this table, taken by TCRdb from immuneACCESS, are in-frame only. Not every clone is retained; where verified, under half of the shortfall comes from an unresolved V gene, and the cause of the rest is unknown. V, J and clone size are taken as reported in that table, and D and trimming were inferred from the DNA itself. The sample table contains around 16,000 clones; only one count was recorded for approximately 80% of them. Together, the top ten hold about 11% of the sample.

The sample comes from a study of somatic mutations in cytotoxic T cells in rheumatoid arthritis (dated by TCRdb to about 2017). Regarding the study in general: Before any treatment started and right after they were diagnosed, patients gave peripheral blood samples (about 27 ml EDTA). TCRB deep sequencing covered approximately 69 patients with rheumatoid arthritis along with 20 healthy controls. To characterize clonality, the study used TCRB deep sequencing while asking whether somatic mutations are carried by expanded CD8+ T-cell clones in newly diagnosed, untreated rheumatoid arthritis. Patients and controls did not essentially differ in median age, which was nearly identical between the groups. Sorted V beta1+ cells also underwent TCRB sequencing, and some V beta antibody-stained T-cell populations were flow-sorted at nearly 100% purity on a FACSAria II or Sony SH800.

Overall study outcomes, separate from this receptor: CD8+ clonality increased with age in patients (Spearman r of about 0.45) but not in healthy controls. In about an eighth of the roughly 60 patients the largest CD8+ clone exceeded 20% of CD8+ cells, and several identical CD8+ TCRB sequences were shared between blood and synovial fluid. No adjustment for multiple comparisons was made for the slight TRBV07 underrepresentation in patients. CD8+ T-cell clonality did not differ significantly between rheumatoid arthritis patients and age-matched healthy controls. Viral specificity could not be ruled out by absence from virus-specific databases, and the antigen targets of the expanded CD8+ clones remained unknown.

The V and J genes are TRBV4-1 and TRBJ1-6, with 7 central nucleotides matching TRBD1. Sequenced material: CD8+ T cells sorted from blood. The receptor's source is an adult with rheumatoid arthritis. The CDR3 in this case is CASSHPSGGQFYSPLHF. In nucleotides, the sequence is TGCGCCAGCAGCCATCCCTCGGGGGGACAGTTTTATTCACCCCTCCACTTT.